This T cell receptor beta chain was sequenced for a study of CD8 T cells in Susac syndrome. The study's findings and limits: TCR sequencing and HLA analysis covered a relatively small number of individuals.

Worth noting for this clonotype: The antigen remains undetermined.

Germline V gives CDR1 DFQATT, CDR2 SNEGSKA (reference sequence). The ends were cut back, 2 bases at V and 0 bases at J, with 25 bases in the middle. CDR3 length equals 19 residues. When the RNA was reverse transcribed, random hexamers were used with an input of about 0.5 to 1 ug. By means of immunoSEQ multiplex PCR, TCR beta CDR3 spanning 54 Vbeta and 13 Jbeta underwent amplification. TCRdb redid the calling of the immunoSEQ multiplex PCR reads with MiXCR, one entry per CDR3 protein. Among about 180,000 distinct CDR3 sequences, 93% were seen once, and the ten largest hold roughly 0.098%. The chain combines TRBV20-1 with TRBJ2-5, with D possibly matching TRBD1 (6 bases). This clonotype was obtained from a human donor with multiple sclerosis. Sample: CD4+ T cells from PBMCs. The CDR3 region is CSARSLTGTQIMYQETQYF. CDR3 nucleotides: TGCAGTGCTAGATCGCTAACCGGGACACAGATAATGTACCAAGAGACCCAGTACTTC.